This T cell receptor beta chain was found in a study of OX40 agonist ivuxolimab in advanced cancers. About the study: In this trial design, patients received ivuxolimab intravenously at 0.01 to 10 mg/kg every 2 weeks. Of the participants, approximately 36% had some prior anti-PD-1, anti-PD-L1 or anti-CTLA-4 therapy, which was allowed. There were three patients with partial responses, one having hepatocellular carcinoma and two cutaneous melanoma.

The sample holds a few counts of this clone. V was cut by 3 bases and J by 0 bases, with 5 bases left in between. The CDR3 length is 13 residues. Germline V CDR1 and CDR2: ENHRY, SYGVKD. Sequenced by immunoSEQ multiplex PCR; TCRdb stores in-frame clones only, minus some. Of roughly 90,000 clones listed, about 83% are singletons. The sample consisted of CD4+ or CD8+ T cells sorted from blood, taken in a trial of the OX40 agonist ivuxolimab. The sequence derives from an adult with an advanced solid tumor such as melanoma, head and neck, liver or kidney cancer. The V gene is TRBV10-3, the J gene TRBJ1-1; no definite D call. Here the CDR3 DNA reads TGTGCCATCAGTGATCGCATGAACACTGAAGCTTTCTTT. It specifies CAISDRMNTEAFF.